The next 32 T cell receptor beta chains were all read from a single sample in a study of blood T cells in healthy people across ages. The authors ran a second PCR of roughly 6 to 12 cycles using a sample-barcoded 5' primer and a J-beta primer mix. TCRdb processed the 5' RACE reads anew with MiXCR; each CDR3 protein has one entry. The data contain fewer than 800,000 distinct CDR3 sequences, roughly 30% of them singletons. The sample consisted of blood. These receptors originate from a woman of 80 years or more in good health.

This clonotype came up a few times. The chain links TRBV7-9 to TRBJ1-6, with D hard to call. The CDR3 consists of 17 residues. Germline assignment: CDR1 SEHNR and CDR2 FQNEAQ (reference sequence). V shed 2 bases and J shed 8 bases, with 19 bases lying between them. DNA for the CDR3: TGTGCCAGCAGCTTATCTGCAGGCGGCCCTAGGGATTCACCCCTCCACTTT. Its protein product is CASSLSAGGPRDSPLHF.

The table lists this clonotype with many counts. The chain uses TRBV5-1 and TRBJ1-4, with D possibly TRBD1 on 6 matching bases. Germline V CDR1 and CDR2: SGHRS, YFSETQ. The CDR3 is made up of 15 amino acids. Trimming left V 1 base short and J 3 bases short, with 10 bases between. In DNA form, the CDR3 reads TGCGCCAGCAGCTTGACAGGGATAGCTAATGAAAAACTGTTTTTT. This sequence encodes CASSLTGIANEKLFF. Filled out from reference TRBV5-1 and TRBJ1-4, the complete variable domain reads KAGVTQTPRYLIKTRGQQVTLSCSPISGHRSVSWYQQTPGQGLQFLFEYFSETQRNKGNFPGRFSGRQFSNSRSEMNVSTLELGDSALYLCASSLTGIANEKLFFGSGTQLSVL.

The sample holds many counts of this clonotype. The J gene is TRBJ2-7, the V gene TRBV20-1; 12 positions agree with TRBD2. V shed 6 bases, J shed 0 bases, and the junction held 9 bases outside the gene matches. The CDR3 is 16 amino acids. Looked up from germline, CDR1 is DFQATT and CDR2 is SNEGSKA (reference sequence). In DNA form, the CDR3 reads TGCAGTGCCAGGGGGACTAGCGGGCGGAGCTCCTACGAGCAGTACTTC. It encodes CSARGTSGRSSYEQYF.

In its sample, this clonotype was seen many times. The chain uses TRBV20-1 and TRBJ2-7; TRBD1 matches 11 bases. Germline trimming cut 3 bases from V and 2 bases from J; bases unmatched to any gene: 9. The germline CDR1 and CDR2 sequences are DFQATT and SNEGSKA (reference sequence). This CDR3 has 16 amino acids. The CDR3 reads CSASSSGTGGAYEQYF. In nucleotides, the CDR3 is TGCAGTGCTAGTAGCTCCGGGACAGGGGGTGCCTACGAGCAGTACTTC.

The chain uses TRBV6-1 and TRBJ1-4; 7 bases line up with TRBD1. Unmatched junction bases numbered 8, after V lost 7 bases and J lost 3 bases. Germline assignment: CDR1 MNHNS and CDR2 SASEGT. The CDR3 is 15 amino acids. CDR3 coding DNA: TGTGCCAGCATTCCCCCCGGGACAGCTAATGAAAAACTGTTTTTT. The encoded protein is CASIPPGTANEKLFF.

This clonotype was counted ten times or more. The chain combines TRBV6-5 with TRBJ1-6, with D unresolved. Germline V lookup: CDR1 MNHEY, CDR2 SVGAGI. V lost 5 bases and J lost 8, with 10 bases in between. The CDR3 sequence is 13 residues long. The CDR3 here is CASSVADYSPLHF. CDR3 sequence (DNA): TGTGCCAGCAGTGTGGCGGACTATTCACCCCTCCACTTT.

This clonotype was recorded at least ten times. The gene calls are TRBV5-1 and TRBJ2-3; D call uncertain. The CDR3 has 14 amino acids. V gave up 0 bases and J gave up 0 bases, with 5 bases separating them. Germline V gene sequence: CDR1 SGHRS, CDR2 YFSETQ. The CDR3 sequence: CASSLEYSTDTQYF. CDR3 bases: TGCGCCAGCAGCTTGGAGTATAGCACAGATACGCAGTATTTT.

This clonotype was seen at least ten times. V and J are TRBV7-6 and TRBJ2-7; weak D call: TRBD2 (5 bases). Trimming removed 2 bases at V and 7 bases at J, with 9 bases between. Germline assignment: CDR1 SGHVS and CDR2 FNYEAQ. This CDR3 comprises 12 residues. The CDR3 sequence is CASSLTTGEQYF. The CDR3 bases are TGTGCCAGCAGCTTAACCACGGGGGAGCAGTACTTC.

V and J are TRBV7-8 and TRBJ2-5, with TRBD2 matching over 13 bases. J lost 5 bases, V lost 5 bases, and 5 bases had no gene match. There are 15 residues in the CDR3. Germline assignment: CDR1 SGHVS and CDR2 FQNEAQ. In DNA, the CDR3 is TGTGCCAGCAGCCCACTAGCGGGAGGGGTGGAGACCCAGTACTTC. Its protein is CASSPLAGGVETQYF.

A remark on this clonotype: A much bigger clone sits one base away, suggesting this may be a read error. The rearrangement links TRBV5-1 to TRBJ2-7; TRBD1 agrees at 8 bases. Germline trimming cut 2 bases from V and 7 bases from J; bases unmatched to any gene: 14. Per germline, CDR1 SGHRS and CDR2 YFSETQ. CDR3 length equals 16 residues. The CDR3 loop is CASSFSGTGTVNEQYF. The CDR3, as DNA: TGCGCCAGCAGCTTTTCCGGGACAGGTACTGTAAATGAGCAGTACTTC.

This clonotype occurred a few times. The rearrangement joins TRBV3-1 to TRBJ2-3; D may be TRBD2 (7 bases). This CDR3 has 15 residues. V dropped 4 bases and J dropped 6 bases, with 17 bases sitting between them. Germline assignment: CDR1 LGHDT and CDR2 YNNKEL (reference sequence). The CDR3 nucleotides are TGTGCCAGCAGCCGGTCGGACGGGGGGCGGGATACGCAGTATTTT. Translating it yields CASSRSDGGRDTQYF.

This chain uses TRBV4-3 with TRBJ2-1; 9 bases align to TRBD2. The CDR3 spans 19 residues. Germline V gene lookup returns CDR1 LGHNA and CDR2 YSLEER. The ends lost 0 bases at V and 0 bases at J; junction bases unmatched: 9. CDR3 DNA sequence: TGCGCCAGCAGCCAAGAGGTCCCTAGCGGGGCCTACTCCTACAATGAGCAGTTCTTC. Its protein product is CASSQEVPSGAYSYNEQFF.

This clonotype was seen repeatedly, ten times or more. The V gene is TRBV30, the J gene TRBJ2-7; D gene unclear. Looked up from germline, CDR1 is GTSNPN and CDR2 is SVGIG (reference sequence). The ends were cut back, 4 bases at V and 3 bases at J, with 10 bases in the middle. The CDR3 loop spans 12 amino acids. The CDR3: CAWKGEFYEQYF. DNA for the CDR3: TGTGCCTGGAAAGGAGAGTTCTACGAGCAGTACTTC.

This clonotype was detected many times. The chain employs TRBV7-9 and TRBJ2-5; D is possibly TRBD1 or TRBD2 (5 bases each). Trimming took off 3 bases at V and 2 bases at J, with 13 bases between the two ends. Germline values: CDR1 SEHNR, CDR2 FQNEAQ (reference sequence). The CDR3 is 15 residues long. This CDR3 reads CASSLGDVAQETQYF. The CDR3 DNA reads TGTGCCAGCAGCTTGGGGGACGTTGCTCAAGAGACCCAGTACTTC.

Regarding this clonotype: A clone one base away is much larger, so this may be a read error. The chain uses TRBV30 and TRBJ2-3; unclear D gene. V was shortened by 1 base and J by 4 bases, with 9 bases between the two germline ends. The CDR3 consists of 13 residues. CDR1 and CDR2 (germline): GTSNPN, SVGIG (reference sequence). The CDR3 region has the DNA TGTGCCTGGAGTGATCAAGTAGCAGATACGCAGTATTTT. Its protein is CAWSDQVADTQYF.

On this clonotype itself: A read error may explain this, as a much larger clone is one base away. The rearrangement links TRBV4-3 to TRBJ2-1; D is possibly TRBD2 (6 bases). The CDR3 is 15 residues long. Per germline, CDR1 LGHNA and CDR2 YSLEER. Deletions cut 0 bases from V and 13 bases from J, with 19 bases between. Written as DNA, the CDR3 is TGCGCCAGCAGCCAAGACGTCAGGGAGGCAGAGACCCAGTTCTTC. Residues: CASSQDVREAETQFF.

This clonotype was observed many times. The V gene is TRBV6-2 or TRBV6-3, the J gene TRBJ1-2, with D possibly being TRBD1 (6 bases). Germline-derived CDR1 and CDR2 are MNHEY and SVGEGT. The CDR3 is 16 amino acids. Trimming took 4 bases from V and 0 from J, leaving 15 bases between them. CDR3 in DNA: TGTGCCAGCAGTTCCCATCGACAGGCTACTAACTATGGCTACACCTTC. Translation gives CASSSHRQATNYGYTF.

The V gene is TRBV6-2 or TRBV6-3, the J gene TRBJ1-1; no firm D call. The CDR3 is 12 amino acids. The V gene lost 6 bases and the J gene lost 6 bases, with 11 bases spanning the gap. Germline V gene sequence: CDR1 MNHEY, CDR2 SVGEGT. Written as DNA, the CDR3 is TGTGCCAGCAGATATAGGATCCCTGAAGCTTTCTTT. Its protein product is CASRYRIPEAFF.

This clonotype has a count of ten or more. The V and J genes are TRBV12-3 or TRBV12-4 and TRBJ1-2, with D perhaps TRBD1 (5 bases). The CDR3 sequence is 15 residues long. V was cut by 1 base and J by 5 bases, with 14 bases left in between. This CDR3 reads CASSLEVGGGYGYTF. The DNA of the CDR3 is TGTGCCAGCAGTTTAGAGGTCGGGGGTGGGTATGGCTACACCTTC.

The gene calls are TRBV20-1 and TRBJ2-1, with D perhaps TRBD2 (6 bases). V lost 1 base, J lost 10 bases, and 17 bases lay in between. The V gene's germline CDR1 is DFQATT and CDR2 SNEGSKA (reference sequence). This CDR3 comprises 14 residues. In DNA form, the CDR3 reads TGCAGTGCTAGAGCGGGACTGGCGCCTCTGGAGCAGTTCTTC. Translated: CSARAGLAPLEQFF.

This clonotype has ten or more counts. The chain carries TRBV4-1 and TRBJ2-1, with TRBD2 identical over 8 bases. In germline, CDR1 is MGHRA, CDR2 YSYEKL. With 3 bases clipped from V and 1 base from J, the junction kept 8 bases outside the gene matches. The CDR3 spans 17 residues. DNA for the CDR3: TGCGCCAGCAGCCATGTAGCGGGGCGGAGGTCCTACAATGAGCAGTTCTTC. Its translation: CASSHVAGRRSYNEQFF.

The V gene is TRBV7-2, the J gene TRBJ2-7; D possibly corresponds to TRBD2 (6 bases). V was pared by 2 bases and J by 2 bases, with 10 bases between. The germline CDR1 and CDR2 sequences are SGHTA and FQGNSA. The CDR3 length is 14 residues. Here the CDR3 DNA reads TGTGCCAGCAGCTTACTACCGGGAGCCTACGAGCAGTACTTC. The encoded protein is CASSLLPGAYEQYF.

CDR3 amino acids: CASSPDSKEQFF. CDR3 DNA: TGTGCCAGCAGCCCCGACTCGAAAGAGCAGTTCTTC. J is TRBJ2-1 and V is TRBV7-9; D remains unclear. The CDR3 loop spans 12 amino acids. Trimming cost V 5 bases and J 10 bases, with 12 bases left between them. Germline-derived CDR1 and CDR2 are SEHNR and FQNEAQ (reference sequence).

This chain joins TRBV12-3 or TRBV12-4 and TRBJ2-4; 9 bases are shared with TRBD1. Trimming at V came to 1 base and at J to 0 bases, leaving 13 bases not matched to a gene. The CDR3 length is 20 residues. This CDR3 is CASSLGRDREKQVAKNIQYF. In nucleotides, the CDR3 is TGTGCCAGCAGTTTAGGGCGGGACAGGGAGAAGCAAGTAGCCAAAAACATTCAGTACTTC.

This clonotype was seen ten or more times. The chain uses TRBV7-9 and TRBJ2-6, with 9 bases that match TRBD1. Germline V gives CDR1 SEHNR, CDR2 FQNEAQ (reference sequence). The length of the CDR3 is 19 residues. The J segment lost 0 bases and the V segment lost 5 bases, leaving 11 bases of the junction unmatched. The DNA of the CDR3 is TGTGCCAGCAGCGGATCAGGGACAGGGAGTTTCTCTGGGGCCAACGTCCTGACTTTC. Protein product: CASSGSGTGSFSGANVLTF.

This clonotype was counted between two and nine times. The chain couples TRBV7-2 to TRBJ1-4; possible D gene TRBD1, 5 bases. The CDR3 contains 14 residues. Germline V lookup: CDR1 SGHTA, CDR2 FQGNSA. V shed 6 bases and J shed 0 bases, with 8 bases lying between them. CDR3 sequence reads: CASRRQSTNEKLFF. The CDR3 DNA reads TGTGCCAGCAGGAGACAGTCAACTAATGAAAAACTGTTTTTT. Using reference TRBV7-2 and TRBJ1-4 for the parts outside the CDR3, the full variable domain is GAGVSQSPSNKVTEKGKDVELRCDPISGHTALYWYRQSLGQGLEFLIYFQGNSAPDKSGLPSDRFSAERTGGSVSTLTIQRTQQEDSAVYLCASRRQSTNEKLFFGSGTQLSVL.

The CDR3: CASSPGTGVITGELFF. The CDR3 bases are TGTGCCAGCAGCCCGGGAACGGGGGTTATCACCGGGGAGCTGTTTTTT. This chain connects TRBV13 to TRBJ2-2; possibly TRBD2 for D (6 bases). The CDR3 spans 16 residues. Between the trimmed V and J ends, which lost 5 bases and 4 bases, there was a span of 17 bases. Germline values: CDR1 PRHDT, CDR2 FYEKMQ (reference sequence).

There are a few counts of this clonotype. The gene calls are TRBV10-3 and TRBJ2-2; D is unclear. The CDR3 length is 14 residues. Germline loops: CDR1 ENHRY, CDR2 SYGVKD. V lost 2 bases, J lost 0 bases, and 4 bases lay in between. The CDR3 nucleotides are TGTGCCATCAGTGAGGGGTCGAACACCGGGGAGCTGTTTTTT. Translation: CAISEGSNTGELFF.

Comment on this clonotype: A read error may be the cause here, since a much bigger clone is one base away. The chain couples TRBV20-1 to TRBJ1-6; D gene unclear. Germline V lookup: CDR1 DFQATT, CDR2 SNEGSKA (reference sequence). The CDR3 runs 15 residues. The CDR3 nucleotides read TGCAGTGCTAGAGTGGCATCCTCCTATAATTCACCCCCCCACTTT. This encodes CSARVASSYNSPPHF.

This clonotype was counted between two and nine times. The chain has TRBV19 and TRBJ2-3, with unresolved D. Germline lookup yields CDR1 LNHDA and CDR2 SQIVND (reference sequence). Deletions cut 3 bases from V and 6 bases from J, with 4 bases between. The CDR3 runs to 11 residues. The CDR3, as DNA: TGTGCCAGTAGTATCGAGGATACGCAGTATTTT. Translation: CASSIEDTQYF.

In its sample, this clonotype was seen many times. This chain connects TRBV5-1 to TRBJ2-1; D might be TRBD2 (6 bases). Germline lookup yields CDR1 SGHRS and CDR2 YFSETQ. Between the trimmed V and J ends, which lost 2 bases and 8 bases, there was a span of 14 bases. The CDR3 has 14 amino acids. CDR3 in amino acids: CASSFNGGHDEQFF. The CDR3, as DNA: TGCGCCAGCAGCTTTAACGGGGGTCACGATGAGCAGTTCTTC.

This chain uses TRBV20-1 with TRBJ2-5; tentatively, D is TRBD2 (7 bases). The J call may be incorrect, as the DNA end agrees better with TRBJ2-7. The CDR3 is 13 amino acids. Germline CDR1 DFQATT, CDR2 SNEGSKA (reference sequence). CDR3 coding DNA: TGCAGTGCTGTGACAGTAGGGGGGGACGAGCAGTACTTC. This gives the protein CSAVTVGGDEQYF.